Following are 14 T cell receptor beta chains from one sample sequenced in a study of Graves' ophthalmopathy and Graves' hyperthyroidism. RNA transcripts served as template for amplifying TCR beta CDR3 sequences. First-round RT-PCR used HTBI primers; second-round multiplex PCR followed. TCRdb re-called the multiplex PCR reads through MiXCR, storing one row per CDR3 protein. Altogether about 740,000 distinct CDR3 sequences are present, approximately 40% being singletons, with the ten largest covering 40% to 45%. Input material: peripheral blood. These receptors originate from an adult man with Graves' ophthalmopathy.

This chain connects TRBV20-1 to TRBJ2-5; no clear D. The CDR3 contains 14 residues. Trimming took off 5 bases at V and 7 bases at J, with 20 bases between the two ends. Per the germline V gene, CDR1 is DFQATT and CDR2 is SNEGSKA (reference sequence). The CDR3 sequence: CSAPSGNPLGTQYF. The CDR3 region has the DNA TGCAGTGCTCCGTCCGGAAACCCGCTCGGGACCCAGTACTTC.

As to this clonotype: A much larger clonotype is one base distant, so this may be a read error. This chain joins TRBV6-1 and TRBJ1-5; 9 bases line up with TRBD1. Germline V CDR1 and CDR2: MNHNS, SASEGT. This CDR3 has 17 residues. The CDR3 loop is CASTLWGGGTGFQLQHF. The CDR3 DNA reads as TGTGCCAGCACCCTTTGGGGAGGCGGGACAGGGTTTCAGCTCCAGCATTTT.

The chain recombines TRBV7-9 with TRBJ2-2; TRBD1 agrees at 7 bases. The CDR3 sequence is 13 residues long. CDR1 and CDR2 from the germline V gene are SEHNR and FQNEAQ (reference sequence). The junction had 4 bases not matched to a gene; V was cut back by 8 bases and J by 4 bases. The CDR3 sequence is CASGTALTGELFF. DNA for the CDR3: TGTGCCAGCGGGACAGCGCTCACCGGGGAGCTGTTTTTT.

This clonotype has a single count. CDR3: CATSGGLETQYF. The CDR3 nucleotides are TGTGCCACCAGCGGGGGGCTGGAGACCCAGTACTTC. The V call is TRBV15, the J call TRBJ2-5; D is possibly TRBD1 or TRBD2 (6 bases each). Trimming took 5 bases from V and 5 from J, leaving 9 bases between them. This CDR3 region has 12 residues. Germline CDR1 reads LNHNV; CDR2 reads YYDKDF (reference sequence).

The rearrangement links TRBV7-9 to TRBJ2-2; D uncertain. The CDR3 extends over 16 amino acids. The germline CDR1 and CDR2 sequences are SEHNR and FQNEAQ (reference sequence). V was trimmed by 5 bases and J by 0 bases, leaving 13 bases between them. CDR3 in DNA: TGTGCCAGCAGCCAAGAACCTCCACCGAACACCGGGGAGCTGTTTTTT. Its protein is CASSQEPPPNTGELFF.

The gene calls are TRBV10-3 and TRBJ1-5; 9 bases are shared with TRBD1. Germline V gene lookup returns CDR1 ENHRY and CDR2 SYGVKD. J gave up 2 bases and V 4 bases, and 6 bases lay outside the gene matches. The CDR3 is made up of 16 amino acids. CDR3 amino acids: CAISAGQGQGNQPQHF. DNA of the CDR3: TGTGCCATCAGTGCGGGACAGGGTCAAGGCAATCAGCCCCAGCATTTT.

This sequence joins TRBV5-1 and TRBJ1-5; the D gene is possibly TRBD1 (6 bases). The CDR3 extends over 15 amino acids. Germline CDR1 is SGHRS and CDR2 is YFSETQ. Trimming shortened V by 0 bases and J by 6 bases, and 13 bases separated the two germline ends. CDR3 bases: TGCGCCAGCAGCTTGGTCCCAGGGGCGTTTCAGCCCCAGCATTTT. The encoded protein is CASSLVPGAFQPQHF.

V usage is TRBV7-2 and J usage is TRBJ1-2, with 8 nucleotides matching TRBD1. CDR3 length: 13 residues. Trimming cost V 6 bases and J 8 bases; bases outside gene matches: 8. Germline-derived CDR1 and CDR2 are SGHTA and FQGNSA. The CDR3 protein is CASRTRGQEGYTF. As DNA, the CDR3 is TGTGCCAGCAGGACCAGGGGGCAGGAGGGCTACACCTTC.

The rearrangement uses TRBV6-5 and TRBJ2-7, with TRBD1 identical over 8 bases. CDR3 size: 13 residues. Trimming took 7 bases from V and 2 from J; bases not matched to a gene: 4. The germline V gene has CDR1 MNHEY and CDR2 SVGAGI. DNA for the CDR3: TGTGCCAGCATGACAGGGGCAACCTACGAGCAGTACTTC. Translated, it gives CASMTGATYEQYF.

J is TRBJ1-1 and V is TRBV4-2; no definite D call. Germline V gives CDR1 LGHNA, CDR2 YNFKEQ. The V gene lost 0 bases and the J gene lost 0 bases, with 11 bases spanning the gap. CDR3 length equals 16 residues. CDR3 DNA: TGTGCCAGCAGCCAAGATTACGGCCCCCTGAACACTGAAGCTTTCTTT. This sequence encodes CASSQDYGPLNTEAFF.

This clonotype was seen ten or more times. The rearrangement joins TRBV7-2 to TRBJ1-6; 7 bases are a match to TRBD1. The junction had 5 bases not matched to a gene; V was cut back by 4 bases and J by 5 bases. There are 15 residues in the CDR3. CDR1 is SGHTA and CDR2 is FQGNSA in the germline V gene. The CDR3 DNA is TGTGCCAGCAGCTCCGGGACAGCTCATAATTCACCCCTCCACTTT. Its protein product is CASSSGTAHNSPLHF.

This clonotype came up once. This may come from a read error, since a much larger clone is one base off. This CDR3 fails to terminate in the conserved phenylalanine or tryptophan, so it likely reflects a read error. The J gene is TRBJ1-1, the V gene TRBV24-1, with 8 bases aligning to TRBD1. The CDR3 sequence is 15 residues long. Unmatched junction bases numbered 5, after V lost 3 bases and J lost 3 bases. The V gene's germline CDR1 is KGHDR and CDR2 SFDVKD. The CDR3 DNA follows: TGTGCCACCAGTGATAATGGCAGGGGGCACACTGAAGCTTTCCTT. It is translated as CATSDNGRGHTEAFL.

This clonotype was seen a handful of times. The chain has TRBV19 and TRBJ1-2, with 7 positions matching TRBD1. Unmatched junction bases numbered 9, after V lost 5 bases and J lost 0 bases. Germline V CDR1 and CDR2: LNHDA, SQIVND (reference sequence). The CDR3 sequence is 16 residues long. In DNA, the CDR3 is TGTGCCAGTAGTGAGCCCTCCGGGACAGCTAACTATGGCTACACCTTC. As protein: CASSEPSGTANYGYTF.

This clonotype was detected only once. A much larger clone sits a single nucleotide away, making a read error possible. J is TRBJ1-4 and V is TRBV24-1; unclear D gene. Germline values: CDR1 KGHDR, CDR2 SFDVKD. The CDR3 has 13 amino acids. The CDR3 nucleotides read TGTGCCACCAGTTTAACGGTTAATGAAAACCTGTTTTTT. This sequence encodes CATSLTVNENLFF.